A single sample is the source of the 24 T cell receptor beta chains below, sequenced in a study of T-cell memory formation after mild COVID-19. TCRdb itself ran the 5' RACE reads through MiXCR, one entry per CDR3 protein. In the table there are more than 450,000 distinct CDR3 sequences, roughly 18% of which are singletons. Sequenced input: PBMCs or a T cell subset sorted from them (not recorded which). These receptors came from an adult woman who had mild COVID-19 (a few samples of this study predate the infection). Cell type and time point are not known.

A few counts support this clonotype. The chain has TRBV2 and TRBJ2-7, with D perhaps matching TRBD2 (6 bases). This CDR3 comprises 14 residues. Germline CDR1 reads SNHLY; CDR2 reads FYNNEI. V shed 2 bases and J shed 1 base, with 9 bases lying between them. The CDR3 coding sequence is TGTGCCAGCAGTGAACGGAGGGTATCCTACGAGCAGTACTTC. It yields the protein CASSERRVSYEQYF.

This clonotype was seen more than once but under ten times. In DNA, the CDR3 is TGTGCCACCACCACCCGGGACTTAACAGATACGCAGTATTTT. Its protein product is CATTTRDLTDTQYF. The chain is built from TRBV15 and TRBJ2-3, with D possibly being TRBD2 (6 bases). The germline V gene has CDR1 LNHNV and CDR2 YYDKDF (reference sequence). This CDR3 spans 14 amino acids. V lost 7 bases and J 3 bases, leaving 14 bases between the germline ends.

This clonotype was seen only a few times. The chain employs TRBV5-1 and TRBJ1-2; D possibly corresponds to TRBD1 (5 bases). The ends were cut back, 5 bases at V and 1 base at J, with 18 bases in the middle. From germline, CDR1 is SGHRS and CDR2 YFSETQ. CDR3 length equals 16 residues. CDR3 in amino acids: CASRRGESNLNYGYTF. The CDR3 coding sequence is TGCGCCAGCAGACGGGGGGAGAGCAATCTTAACTATGGCTACACCTTC. Supplemented by reference TRBV5-1 and TRBJ1-2, the full variable domain reads KAGVTQTPRYLIKTRGQQVTLSCSPISGHRSVSWYQQTPGQGLQFLFEYFSETQRNKGNFPGRFSGRQFSNSRSEMNVSTLELGDSALYLCASRRGESNLNYGYTFGSGTRLTVV.

This clonotype has just a few counts. This rearrangement joins TRBV5-5 to TRBJ2-5, with a tentative D call TRBD1 (6 bases). Trimming cost V 1 base and J 5 bases, with 15 bases left between them. CDR1 and CDR2 (germline): SGHKS, YYEKEE (reference sequence). The CDR3 has 15 residues. The CDR3 spells CASSLWAGELETQYF. In DNA, the CDR3 is TGTGCCAGCAGCTTGTGGGCAGGGGAGTTGGAGACCCAGTACTTC.

This clonotype has only a few counts. This chain connects TRBV20-1 to TRBJ2-1, with 7 bases aligning to TRBD2. There are 16 residues in the CDR3. Trimming took 0 bases from V and 10 from J; bases not matched to a gene: 15. Germline V lookup: CDR1 DFQATT, CDR2 SNEGSKA (reference sequence). The CDR3 DNA follows: TGCAGTGCTAGAGATCAAGGCGGGAGCCGGGGTCGCGAGCAGTTCTTC. It encodes CSARDQGGSRGREQFF.

This clonotype was counted a few times. J is TRBJ2-7 and V is TRBV20-1; 9 nucleotides agree with TRBD2. The trim removed 4 bases at V and 1 base at J, leaving 2 bases unmatched. There are 13 residues in the CDR3. Germline V CDR1 and CDR2: DFQATT, SNEGSKA (reference sequence). CDR3 in amino acids: CSATTSGSYEQYF. The CDR3 region has the DNA TGCAGTGCTACGACTAGCGGTTCCTACGAGCAGTACTTC.

The chain carries TRBV4-1 and TRBJ1-5; 7 bases are a match to TRBD1. Germline loops: CDR1 MGHRA, CDR2 YSYEKL. V was pared by 0 bases and J by 5 bases, with 7 bases of the junction left unmatched. This CDR3 comprises 16 residues. The CDR3 protein is CASSQEGDREDQPQHF. CDR3 DNA: TGCGCCAGCAGCCAAGAAGGCGACAGGGAGGATCAGCCCCAGCATTTT.

J is TRBJ2-1 and V is TRBV25-1; D is undetermined. The germline gives CDR1 MGHDK, CDR2 SYGVNS. CDR3 length: 14 amino acids. The V and J ends lost 5 bases and 10 bases respectively, with 18 bases between them. CDR3 amino acids: CASSPRAAHPEQFF. CDR3 sequence (DNA): TGTGCCAGCAGTCCCCGGGCCGCCCACCCCGAGCAGTTCTTC.

This rearrangement joins TRBV4-3 to TRBJ2-7; D is unclear. The CDR3 sequence is 16 residues long. Trimming removed 0 bases from V and 6 bases from J, with 18 bases in between. CDR1 and CDR2 (germline): LGHNA, YSLEER. CDR3 loop: CASSQDLGQTRLEQYF. In nucleotides, the CDR3 is TGCGCCAGCAGCCAAGATTTGGGTCAGACTCGGCTCGAGCAGTACTTC.

The chain uses TRBV9 and TRBJ2-1, with 12 nucleotides matching TRBD2. V trimming: 0 bases; J trimming: 10 bases; junction bases outside the gene matches: 8. The CDR3 consists of 16 residues. The germline V gene encodes CDR1 SGDLS and CDR2 YYNGEE. This chain's CDR3 is CASSVAASGGAGEQFF. CDR3 nucleotide sequence: TGTGCCAGCAGCGTAGCGGCTAGCGGGGGGGCTGGCGAGCAGTTCTTC.

This clonotype was detected many times. The rearrangement uses TRBV7-9 and TRBJ2-7; a weak D match, TRBD2 (5 bases). V was trimmed by 5 bases and J by 0 bases, leaving 11 bases between them. The CDR3 is made up of 14 amino acids. Germline values: CDR1 SEHNR, CDR2 FQNEAQ (reference sequence). This CDR3 is CASSEMGSSYEQYF. DNA of the CDR3: TGTGCCAGCAGCGAGATGGGGAGCTCCTACGAGCAGTACTTC.

V and J are TRBV6-5 and TRBJ2-3; 7 nucleotides match TRBD2. Per the germline V gene, CDR1 is MNHEY and CDR2 is SVGAGI. CDR3 length equals 18 residues. V shed 0 bases and J 3 bases; nucleotides not matched to a gene: 12. CDR3 protein: CASSYSLFGSGITDTQYF. The CDR3 DNA is TGTGCCAGCAGTTACTCCCTTTTTGGGAGCGGGATAACAGATACGCAGTATTTT.

The rearrangement joins TRBV12-3 or TRBV12-4 to TRBJ1-2; D gene uncertain. This CDR3 has 11 amino acids. Deletions cut 8 bases from V and 8 bases from J, with 12 bases between. The CDR3 nucleotides are TGTGCCAGCCTATCCGTGGGGGGCTACACCTTC. It codes for CASLSVGGYTF.

The CDR3 DNA is TGTGCCAGCAACCAGGGGGGTGAAGCTTTCTTT. It is translated as CASNQGGEAFF. The chain is built from TRBV5-5 and TRBJ1-1; 7 bases match TRBD1. The V gene end was trimmed by 6 bases and the J gene end by 7 bases; junction bases not matched to a gene: 3. Germline-derived CDR1 and CDR2 are SGHKS and YYEKEE (reference sequence). This CDR3 is built from 11 residues.

This clonotype was found many times. V gene TRBV9 combines with J gene TRBJ2-3; 7 nucleotides align to TRBD2. The length of the CDR3 is 15 residues. Germline trimming cut 2 bases from V and 5 bases from J; bases unmatched to any gene: 8. Germline V gives CDR1 SGDLS, CDR2 YYNGEE. The CDR3 DNA reads as TGTGCCAGCAGCGTCTCGACGGGAGGACGAGATACGCAGTATTTT. It encodes CASSVSTGGRDTQYF.

The chain is built from TRBV20-1 and TRBJ1-2; 10 bases line up with TRBD1. CDR1 and CDR2 (germline): DFQATT, SNEGSKA (reference sequence). Germline trimming cut 0 bases from V and 6 bases from J; bases unmatched to any gene: 13. The CDR3 totals 17 residues. DNA for the CDR3: TGCAGTGCTAGAGATACCCGACCGGGACAGGGGAGGGATGGCTACACCTTC. Its protein product is CSARDTRPGQGRDGYTF.

This clonotype was picked up a small number of times. The J gene is TRBJ2-3, the V gene TRBV24-1; TRBD1 matches at 9 bases. The CDR3 is made up of 16 amino acids. Germline trimming cut 4 bases from V and 4 bases from J; bases unmatched to any gene: 8. Per the germline V gene, CDR1 is KGHDR and CDR2 is SFDVKD. CDR3 bases: TGTGCCACCAGTGAGCCCGGGACAGGGATGGCAGATACGCAGTATTTT. Amino acids: CATSEPGTGMADTQYF.

The rearrangement links TRBV27 to TRBJ2-1; D is possibly TRBD2 (5 bases). Germline loops: CDR1 MNHEY, CDR2 SMNVEV (reference sequence). The V gene lost 3 bases and the J gene lost 6 bases, with 12 bases spanning the gap. CDR3 length equals 14 residues. The CDR3 loop is CASSLVWTVNEQFF. The CDR3 DNA reads TGTGCCAGCAGTTTGGTCTGGACTGTCAATGAGCAGTTCTTC.

This clonotype has a handful of counts. The chain combines TRBV15 with TRBJ1-3; D ambiguous. Trimming pared 4 bases from V and 1 base from J, leaving 11 bases between. The CDR3 length is 15 residues. Germline assignment: CDR1 LNHNV and CDR2 YYDKDF (reference sequence). The DNA of the CDR3 is TGTGCCACCAGCATTTCGCGGGGATCTGGAAACACCATATATTTT. The encoded protein is CATSISRGSGNTIYF.

This clonotype was seen a few times. The V and J genes are TRBV12-3 or TRBV12-4 and TRBJ2-5; 8 nucleotides line up with TRBD2. With V trimmed by 5 bases and J by 1 base, 6 bases remained unmatched. The CDR3 totals 15 residues. In nucleotides, the CDR3 is TGTGCCAGCAGTGGCCCCGGGGGGGTCCAAGAGACCCAGTACTTC. This translates into CASSGPGGVQETQYF.

At least ten counts were recorded for this clonotype. This CDR3 is CASSPVELAAFF. CDR3 DNA sequence: TGTGCCAGCTCACCTGTAGAATTGGCAGCTTTCTTT. The chain joins TRBV18 to TRBJ1-1; D remains unclear. This CDR3 comprises 12 residues. With 3 bases removed from V and 10 bases from J, the gap between germline ends came to 12 bases. Germline loops: CDR1 KGHSH, CDR2 LQKENI.

This clonotype showed up just a few times. The chain recombines TRBV7-8 with TRBJ1-1; D might be TRBD1 (5 bases). Trimming removed 2 bases from V and 6 bases from J, with 13 bases in between. CDR3 length: 14 amino acids. Germline-derived CDR1 and CDR2 are SGHVS and FQNEAQ. The DNA for the CDR3 is TGTGCCAGCAGCTTAACAGGAGGGTATGCTGAAGCTTTCTTT. It specifies CASSLTGGYAEAFF.

This clonotype has just a few counts. The chain recombines TRBV4-1 with TRBJ2-6; D is ambiguous. The V gene's germline CDR1 is MGHRA and CDR2 YSYEKL. V gave up 0 bases and J gave up 1 base, with 16 bases separating them. This CDR3 spans 19 amino acids. The CDR3 reads CASSQDDPSRASGANVLTF. In DNA, the CDR3 is TGCGCCAGCAGCCAAGACGACCCCAGCCGAGCGTCTGGGGCCAACGTCCTGACTTTC.

This CDR3 reads CASSQVSAWAGEKLFF. The CDR3 nucleotides are TGCGCCAGCAGCCAAGTTTCGGCATGGGCCGGGGAAAAACTGTTTTTT. The J gene is TRBJ1-4, the V gene TRBV4-1; D unclear. V lost 1 base, J lost 8 bases, and 17 bases lay in between. This CDR3 region has 16 residues. Germline V lookup: CDR1 MGHRA, CDR2 YSYEKL.